Each of the 9 T cell receptor beta chains below was sequenced from the same sample in a study of blood T cell repertoires in COVID-19 (dated by TCRdb to about 2020). Library preparation employed the immunoSEQ multiplex PCR assay. The table was pulled from immuneACCESS by TCRdb, which kept in-frame rearrangements only. Such tables lose some clones; where checked, under half of the loss comes from unresolved V genes, and the rest has no known cause. This sample holds roughly 410,000 clones; approximately 87% were observed only once. Under 3% of the sample comes from the top ten. Sequencing was done on a sample of peripheral blood. The receptors originated from a woman aged 60-70 years with COVID-19, enrolled during active disease.

The chain recombines TRBV19 with TRBJ1-2; a possible D gene is TRBD1 (6 bases). Germline-derived CDR1 and CDR2 are LNHDA and SQIVND (reference sequence). V lost 6 bases, J lost 1 base, and 12 bases lay in between. The CDR3 extends over 14 amino acids. The CDR3 DNA reads TGTGCCAGTAGCACTGGGACATTTAACTATGGCTACACCTTC. Its protein is CASSTGTFNYGYTF.

V usage is TRBV2 and J usage is TRBJ2-7; 12 bases agree with TRBD2. V gave up 10 bases and J gave up 5 bases; unmatched junction bases: 3. This CDR3 spans 12 amino acids. Germline CDR1 is SNHLY and CDR2 is FYNNEI. CDR3 sequence: CATRLAGDEQYF. For the CDR3, the DNA is TGTGCCACCCGACTAGCGGGGGACGAGCAGTACTTC.

This clone appeared once. Other nucleotide sequences in the sample specify the same CDR3. CDR3 coding DNA: TGCGCCAGCAGCCTCGGGGACAGCAATGAAAAACTGTTTTTT. It translates to CASSLGDSNEKLFF. V and J are TRBV5-1 and TRBJ1-4, with TRBD1 matching 7 bases. Germline CDR1 SGHRS, CDR2 YFSETQ. The CDR3 sequence is 14 residues long. Losses at the gene ends were 4 bases for V and 5 bases for J; bases not matched to a gene: 5. The whole variable domain, remainder taken from reference TRBV5-1 and TRBJ1-4, is KAGVTQTPRYLIKTRGQQVTLSCSPISGHRSVSWYQQTPGQGLQFLFEYFSETQRNKGNFPGRFSGRQFSNSRSEMNVSTLELGDSALYLCASSLGDSNEKLFFGSGTQLSVL.

The chain uses TRBV5-1 and TRBJ2-1, with a possible D match to TRBD2 (6 bases). Deletions cut 0 bases from V and 7 bases from J, with 17 bases between. The CDR3 runs to 16 residues. Per germline, CDR1 SGHRS and CDR2 YFSETQ. The CDR3 coding sequence is TGCGCCAGCAGCTTGGTTCCAGCGGGTACAAATAATGAGCAGTTCTTC. Protein sequence: CASSLVPAGTNNEQFF.

The chain combines TRBV7-9 with TRBJ1-2; 7 bases line up with TRBD1. Looked up from germline, CDR1 is SEHNR and CDR2 is FQNEAQ (reference sequence). The CDR3 covers 15 residues. J lost 4 bases, V lost 5 bases, and 10 bases had no gene match. DNA for the CDR3: TGTGCCAGCAGCCCGATGACAGGGTCCCTCTATGGCTACACCTTC. Translated: CASSPMTGSLYGYTF.

The gene calls are TRBV7-2 and TRBJ1-2; D may be TRBD1 (5 bases). Per the germline V gene, CDR1 is SGHTA and CDR2 is FQGNSA. The CDR3 is 15 amino acids. The V and J ends lost 1 base and 1 base respectively, with 10 bases between them. The CDR3 sequence is CASSLGQGYNYGYTF. In DNA, the CDR3 is TGTGCCAGCAGCTTAGGCCAGGGCTATAACTATGGCTACACCTTC.

The chain is built from TRBV28 and TRBJ2-1; TRBD2 matches at 16 bases. CDR1 MDHEN and CDR2 SYDVKM come from the germline V gene. V trimming: 6 bases; J trimming: 0 bases; junction bases outside the gene matches: 2. This CDR3 is built from 17 residues. The CDR3 DNA follows: TGTGCCAGCAGGGGACTAGCGGGGGGGAGCTCCTACAATGAGCAGTTCTTC. It encodes CASRGLAGGSSYNEQFF.

This sequence joins TRBV9 and TRBJ2-7; TRBD1 is a possible D gene (6 bases). Germline V gene lookup returns CDR1 SGDLS and CDR2 YYNGEE. CDR3 length: 14 residues. Trimming cost V 2 bases and J 4 bases, with 13 bases left between them. CDR3 residues: CASSVDQGRYEQYF. For the CDR3, the DNA is TGTGCCAGCAGCGTGGATCAGGGGAGATACGAGCAGTACTTC.

The rearrangement uses TRBV7-8 and TRBJ1-5; TRBD1 matches at 8 bases. CDR1 SGHVS and CDR2 FQNEAQ come from the germline V gene. The CDR3 is 16 amino acids. With V trimmed by 2 bases and J by 6 bases, 9 bases remained unmatched. The CDR3 DNA is TGTGCCAGCAGCTTAAGGGCAGGGGGCGTCCCTCAGCCCCAGCATTTT. It yields the protein CASSLRAGGVPQPQHF.